Each of the 30 T cell receptor beta chains below was sequenced from the same sample in a study of T cells after yellow fever vaccination (dated by TCRdb to between 2018 and 2021). Library preparation used 5' RACE. Sequencing used an Illumina HiSeq 2500. TCRdb itself trimmed the public reads at Q25 with fastp, ran MiXCR and retained productive beta chains. Entries are consolidated by CDR3 protein sequence, retaining the most common genes and DNA. In all, the sample holds a few hundred thousand distinct CDR3 sequences, and roughly a sixth of those were seen once. The ten biggest clones cover approximately 15% of the sample. The treatment or condition tag for this specimen amounts to: live attenuated yellow fever vaccine strain. Sequenced here: PBMCs, sampled more than 4 days after the first yellow fever vaccination. Receptor source: a man between 18 and 35 years old who received the YFV17D yellow fever vaccine.

There are a few counts of this clonotype. The CDR3 region has the DNA TGCGCCAGCAGCCAAGATTACTCGGGGTCCTACGAGCAGTACTTC. Protein: CASSQDYSGSYEQYF. The chain recombines TRBV4-1 with TRBJ2-7, with a tentative D call TRBD2 (5 bases). CDR3 length: 15 amino acids. V lost 0 bases and J 1 base, leaving 10 bases between the germline ends. Per germline, CDR1 MGHRA and CDR2 YSYEKL.

This chain uses TRBV7-9 with TRBJ2-5; TRBD2 aligns across 11 bases. The trim removed 2 bases at V and 2 bases at J, leaving 4 bases unmatched. The CDR3 totals 16 residues. Germline loops: CDR1 SEHNR, CDR2 FQNEAQ (reference sequence). The CDR3 spells CASSLPGTSGQETQYF. The CDR3 DNA sequence: TGTGCCAGCAGCTTACCAGGGACTAGCGGTCAAGAGACCCAGTACTTC.

This clonotype has just a few counts. The gene calls are TRBV12-3 or TRBV12-4 and TRBJ1-1, with 8 positions matching TRBD1. Unmatched junction bases numbered 4, after V lost 3 bases and J lost 4 bases. The CDR3 has 14 residues. DNA of the CDR3: TGTGCCAGCAGTTTTTCCACAGGGGGCACTGAAGCTTTCTTT. This encodes CASSFSTGGTEAFF.

Comment on this clonotype: At one boundary the junction diverges from the germline segment, which might be a read error. The gene calls are TRBV6-1 and TRBJ2-5, with no clear D. Germline-derived CDR1 and CDR2 are MNHNS and SASEGT. CDR3 length: 15 amino acids. The CDR3 sequence is CASSEGRPYGETQYF. DNA for the CDR3: TGTGCCAGCAGCGAAGGACGGCCGTACGGGGAGACCCAGTACTTC.

This clonotype was counted at least ten times. This chain connects TRBV24-1 to TRBJ2-3; tentatively, D is TRBD2 (6 bases). V was clipped by 10 bases and J by 6 bases, with 16 bases between them. There are 13 residues in the CDR3. CDR1 and CDR2 (germline): KGHDR, SFDVKD. CDR3 in amino acids: CATEGQERDTQYF. Written as DNA, the CDR3 is TGTGCCACGGAGGGGCAGGAGCGGGATACGCAGTATTTT.

This clonotype was counted between two and nine times. The chain carries TRBV18 and TRBJ1-1, with 9 nucleotides matching TRBD1. The CDR3 runs 14 residues. Per the germline V gene, CDR1 is KGHSH and CDR2 is LQKENI. Losses at the gene ends were 4 bases for V and 6 bases for J; bases not matched to a gene: 6. CDR3 DNA: TGTGCCAGCTCACAGGGGGACAGGGTCGCTGAAGCTTTCTTT. It codes for CASSQGDRVAEAFF.

The V and J genes are TRBV7-9 and TRBJ2-7; TRBD1 is a possible D gene (6 bases). This CDR3 has 16 residues. CDR1 and CDR2 (germline): SEHNR, FQNEAQ (reference sequence). V lost 8 bases and J lost 2, with 22 bases in between. The CDR3 DNA is TGTGCCAGCGGGGAACCCTTGGACAGAGTCACCTACGAGCAGTACTTC. Encoded protein: CASGEPLDRVTYEQYF.

The chain has TRBV6-6 and TRBJ2-1; tentatively, D is TRBD1 (5 bases). V lost 5 bases and J 9 bases, leaving 11 bases between the germline ends. The CDR3 has 12 residues. Germline assignment: CDR1 MNHNY and CDR2 SVGAGI (reference sequence). CDR3 DNA: TGTGCCAGCAGTGACAGCCGTAGTGAGCAGTTCTTC. The encoded protein is CASSDSRSEQFF.

The CDR3 DNA follows: TGCGCCAGCAGCCACGCCACCGGGACAGATTACAATGAGCAGTTCTTC. Translated: CASSHATGTDYNEQFF. The V gene is TRBV4-1, the J gene TRBJ2-1, with 7 bases identical to TRBD1. This CDR3 comprises 16 residues. Germline V gene lookup returns CDR1 MGHRA and CDR2 YSYEKL. Trimming at V came to 3 bases and at J to 4 bases, leaving 9 bases not matched to a gene.

The rearrangement uses TRBV7-2 and TRBJ2-3; TRBD2 agrees at 11 bases. CDR3 size: 15 residues. The V segment lost 1 base and the J segment 5 bases; nucleotides outside the gene matches: 2. Germline CDR1 is SGHTA and CDR2 is FQGNSA. The CDR3 loop reads CASSLGLAGRDTQYF. As DNA, the CDR3 is TGTGCCAGCAGCTTAGGACTAGCGGGGAGAGATACGCAGTATTTT.

This chain links TRBV29-1 with TRBJ2-5; tentatively, D is TRBD1 (5 bases). Germline V CDR1 and CDR2: SQVTM, ANQGSEA. This CDR3 contains 13 residues. Trimming removed 5 bases from V and 1 base from J, with 11 bases in between. The CDR3 coding sequence is TGCAGCGTTACATCGGACACCCAAGAGACCCAGTACTTC. Translation gives CSVTSDTQETQYF.

The chain is built from TRBV20-1 and TRBJ1-6; no firm D call. Per the germline V gene, CDR1 is DFQATT and CDR2 is SNEGSKA (reference sequence). Between the trimmed V and J ends, which lost 2 bases and 7 bases, there was a span of 9 bases. The CDR3 runs 13 residues. The CDR3 sequence is CSARSHTNSPLHF. The CDR3 DNA reads TGCAGTGCTAGAAGTCACACCAATTCACCCCTCCACTTT.

The V gene is TRBV24-1, the J gene TRBJ2-7; D not resolved. This CDR3 is 11 amino acids long. Trimming pared 6 bases from V and 4 bases from J, leaving 6 bases between. Germline V gene data show CDR1 as KGHDR and CDR2 as SFDVKD. The CDR3 sequence is CATSLQYEQYF. The CDR3 DNA is TGTGCCACCAGTCTCCAGTACGAGCAGTACTTC.

This chain joins TRBV5-5 and TRBJ1-5; perhaps TRBD1 as D (6 bases). The CDR3 loop spans 14 amino acids. V was cut by 4 bases and J by 6 bases, with 14 bases left in between. CDR1 is SGHKS, CDR2 YYEKEE, per germline (reference sequence). CDR3 DNA: TGTGCCAGCAGCAGCGGGACACTGGGTCAGCCCCAGCATTTT. This encodes CASSSGTLGQPQHF.

This clonotype was counted only a few times. This chain joins TRBV4-1 and TRBJ1-1; no clear D gene. Trimming removed 4 bases from V and 1 base from J, with 16 bases in between. The CDR3 totals 16 residues. Germline CDR1 and CDR2: MGHRA and YSYEKL. In nucleotides, the CDR3 is TGCGCCAGCAGCCCCGAGACGGGCCAATGGAACACTGAAGCTTTCTTT. It is translated as CASSPETGQWNTEAFF.

This clonotype was counted only a few times. The chain recombines TRBV29-1 with TRBJ1-1, with D possibly matching TRBD1 (6 bases). V was trimmed by 7 bases and J by 1 base, leaving 16 bases between them. The CDR3 is 14 residues long. CDR1 and CDR2 (germline): SQVTM, ANQGSEA. CDR3 sequence reads: CSAPATGSNTEAFF. Here the CDR3 DNA reads TGCAGCGCCCCGGCAACAGGGTCGAACACTGAAGCTTTCTTT.

This clonotype was counted only a few times. The rearrangement links TRBV7-2 to TRBJ2-4; 7 bases match TRBD1. Germline CDR1 SGHTA, CDR2 FQGNSA. The CDR3 sequence is 15 residues long. J lost 4 bases, V lost 6 bases, and 9 bases had no gene match. The CDR3 DNA reads TGTGCCAGCAGGCTGACCGGGACAGAGAAAAACATTCAGTACTTC. This sequence encodes CASRLTGTEKNIQYF.

At least ten counts were recorded for this clonotype. The chain uses TRBV7-2 and TRBJ2-7, with no clear D. CDR3 length equals 13 residues. Trimming left V 6 bases short and J 7 bases short, with 16 bases between. The V gene's germline CDR1 is SGHTA and CDR2 FQGNSA. DNA for the CDR3: TGTGCCAGCAGTCCTGGAACCCGGCGGGAGCAGTACTTC. It is translated as CASSPGTRREQYF.

V usage is TRBV10-3 and J usage is TRBJ1-1; D remains unclear. The V end was cut by 2 bases, the J end by 10 bases, with 11 bases between. There are 12 residues in the CDR3. The germline V gene has CDR1 ENHRY and CDR2 SYGVKD. Here the CDR3 DNA reads TGTGCCATCAGTGAGCAAGAGTTCGGAGCTTTCTTT. It translates to CAISEQEFGAFF.

This clonotype came up a few times. This rearrangement joins TRBV12-3 or TRBV12-4 to TRBJ1-1; D call uncertain. This CDR3 spans 14 amino acids. V lost 6 bases and J lost 1, with 12 bases in between. CDR3 in amino acids: CASSPGRANTEAFF. As DNA, the CDR3 is TGTGCCAGCAGCCCGGGAAGGGCGAACACTGAAGCTTTCTTT.

This clonotype showed up many times. The chain has TRBV5-6 and TRBJ2-5, with TRBD1 matching 7 bases. The CDR3 has 14 amino acids. In germline, CDR1 is SGHDT, CDR2 YYEEEE. V trimming: 7 bases; J trimming: 3 bases; junction bases outside the gene matches: 9. This CDR3 is CASLTGPGKETQYF. The CDR3 DNA is TGTGCCAGCCTGACAGGGCCAGGAAAAGAGACCCAGTACTTC.

The chain uses TRBV5-5 and TRBJ2-2, with unresolved D. Germline values: CDR1 SGHKS, CDR2 YYEKEE (reference sequence). The CDR3 contains 17 residues. Trimming left V 1 base short and J 1 base short, with 14 bases between. The CDR3 nucleotides are TGTGCCAGCAGCTTGTGGCCTAGATATCGGAACACCGGGGAGCTGTTTTTT. This gives the protein CASSLWPRYRNTGELFF.

This clonotype was recorded many times. This chain uses TRBV5-4 with TRBJ2-1; weak D call: TRBD2 (7 bases). V was pared by 0 bases and J by 7 bases, with 11 bases between. The CDR3 is 14 residues long. CDR1 and CDR2 (germline): SGHNT, YYREEE (reference sequence). In DNA form, the CDR3 reads TGTGCCAGCAGCTTGGAGGAGGGGGGGAATGAGCAGTTCTTC. It translates to CASSLEEGGNEQFF.

The chain has TRBV14 and TRBJ2-1, with no clear D. The CDR3 is 13 amino acids. Deletions cut 1 base from V and 9 bases from J, with 10 bases between. CDR1 and CDR2 from the germline V gene are SGHDN and FVKESK. The CDR3 bases are TGTGCCAGCAGCCAAGTCTACGTGGGTGAGCAGTTCTTC. As protein: CASSQVYVGEQFF.

In this sample, this clonotype turned up a few times. The CDR3 DNA reads as TGCAGTGCTAGAGACGTGGGGTCAGCCGTTCGGGCCAACGTCCTGACTTTC. This sequence encodes CSARDVGSAVRANVLTF. V and J are TRBV20-1 and TRBJ2-6; no clear D gene. Trimming stripped 0 bases from V and 5 bases from J, with 17 bases between. CDR1 is DFQATT, CDR2 SNEGSKA, per germline (reference sequence). The CDR3 covers 17 residues.

The chain recombines TRBV4-2 with TRBJ1-1; perhaps TRBD1 as D (6 bases). The CDR3 totals 13 residues. Trimming removed 0 bases from V and 5 bases from J, with 7 bases in between. Per germline, CDR1 LGHNA and CDR2 YNFKEQ. The CDR3 nucleotides read TGTGCCAGCAGCCAAGAGCAGGGGACTGAAGCTTTCTTT. Translated, it gives CASSQEQGTEAFF.

This rearrangement joins TRBV29-1 to TRBJ2-5; D is perhaps TRBD1 (5 bases). The CDR3 loop spans 12 amino acids. The germline CDR1 and CDR2 sequences are SQVTM and ANQGSEA. V was trimmed by 6 bases and J by 5 bases, leaving 13 bases between them. The CDR3, as DNA: TGCAGCGTCGATCAGGGCGTGGAGACCCAGTACTTC. It codes for CSVDQGVETQYF.

This clonotype turned up a few times. This sequence joins TRBV5-1 and TRBJ2-1, with D perhaps matching TRBD2 (7 bases). Trimming took 3 bases from V and 6 from J, leaving 10 bases between them. Germline CDR1 is SGHRS and CDR2 is YFSETQ. CDR3 length: 13 residues. CDR3 amino acids: CASSWGGGNEQFF. Written as DNA, the CDR3 is TGCGCCAGCAGCTGGGGAGGGGGCAATGAGCAGTTCTTC.

V and J are TRBV4-1 and TRBJ1-2, with D unclear. Germline V gene data show CDR1 as MGHRA and CDR2 as YSYEKL. The length of the CDR3 is 15 residues. Trimming stripped 1 base from V and 0 bases from J, with 9 bases between. The DNA for the CDR3 is TGCGCCAGCAGCCAAGCGGAGGCTACTAACTATGGCTACACCTTC. It translates to CASSQAEATNYGYTF.

The chain recombines TRBV12-3 or TRBV12-4 with TRBJ2-1; D is perhaps TRBD1 (8 bases). The ends were cut back, 5 bases at V and 2 bases at J, with 13 bases in the middle. The CDR3 is 15 residues long. CDR3 region: CASSATGGAYNEQFF. The CDR3 nucleotides read TGTGCCAGCAGTGCTACAGGGGGGGCCTACAATGAGCAGTTCTTC.